This TCR beta chain was documented in a study of vaccination and CD4 T cells after COVID-19. Study context: Overlapping spike pools from SARS-CoV-2 and HCoV-NL63, HCoV-OC43 and HCoV-229E served as culture stimuli.

The ends lost 5 bases at V and 7 bases at J; junction bases unmatched: 7. The CDR3 runs to 15 residues. To note about this clonotype: Its antigen is unknown.

The assay that was used to sequence DNA from cultured CD4+ T cells was the Oncomine TCR Beta short-read assay. One entry per CDR3 protein results from TCRdb running MiXCR on the PCR reads. The data show roughly 13,000 distinct CDR3 sequences, less than 70% seen once. Sample treatment: roughly nine-day PBMC culture with coronavirus spike peptide pools or control peptides (ViraFEST assay). Negative selection enriched CD4+ T cells from cultures at about 10 days. The chain is built from TRBV12-3 or TRBV12-4 and TRBJ1-6; 8 positions match TRBD1. Source material: CD4+ T cells from blood, cultured in vitro. This clonotype originated in a human donor who had recovered from COVID-19. For the CDR3, the DNA is TGTGCCAGCAGTAGTCAGGGGGCCGCGAATTCACCCCTCCACTTT. Protein sequence: CASSSQGAANSPLHF.